Described below is a single TCR beta chain sequence and its context. Its antigen remains undetermined. Nothing much larger sits one base from this clone, and base qualities are not available. The goal of deep resolution MiSeq sequencing was a depth between 1 in 1 million and 1 in 200,000 T cells, and coverage averaged 10x per clonotype. The immunoSEQ hsTCRB Kit was used to generate TCR beta libraries. Per the authors' processing: ImmunoSEQ Data Assistant and ImmunoSEQ Analyzer were used for data analysis, and V, D and J genes were assigned according to IMGT definitions. Clonality, with values ranging from 0 to 1, was calculated as one minus the normalized Shannon entropy of productive rearrangement frequencies. Public clonotype analysis was restricted to overrepresented clonotypes comprising at least 0.05% of each patient's repertoire. Thirteen age-matched healthy donor repertoires from immuneACCESS were used as controls for clonality. TCRdb's version of the immuneACCESS table is confined to in-frame rearrangements and falls short of the full clone set. An unresolved V gene accounts for under half of the shortfall where checked; the remainder is of unknown origin. That table supplies the V and J calls and clone size; D and trimming were determined from the DNA. The sample yields some 150,000 clones; 75% to 80% were counted once. The ten largest account for 4.5% to 6% of the sample.

The sample's time point, from its label and the paper: approximately 25 months on ibrutinib. For TCR beta library preparation, approximately 1.8 micrograms of genomic DNA was extracted from cryopreserved PBMCs. Longitudinal blood samples from CLL patients on ibrutinib monotherapy underwent high-throughput TCR beta sequencing. Patients were enrolled in a phase 2 open-label single-center ibrutinib monotherapy trial. According to the germline V gene, CDR1 reads MGHRA and CDR2 reads YSYEKL. The CDR3 holds 18 amino acids from the cysteine to the phenylalanine. The kept DNA is CDR3 alone, 54 bases in frame from the first base. After removal of 1 base from V and 3 bases from J, the junction retains 11 bases not matched to a gene. The data originate from a study of cytotoxic CD8 clonotypes in ibrutinib-treated CLL (dated by TCRdb to 2020 to 2023). At the level of the whole study: The cohort was composed of some ten relapsed/refractory and roughly 14 treatment-naive patients; IGHV unmutated status was identified in around 17 patients. Partial responses were observed in approximately 24 patients and complete responses in 2; after a median follow-up of around 68 months, remission was maintained in approximately 15 patients and progression was observed in approximately twelve. Cryopreserved peripheral blood mononuclear cells were obtained prior to treatment, at the time of response, and at either disease progression or sustained remission. Samples averaged approximately 260,000 productive templates and 80,000 to 100,000 productive rearrangements. Samples at response were collected after a median of 12 months of treatment, with a range of roughly 6 to 40 months. All remission and progressive disease samples were collected while patients were still receiving ibrutinib. Of the 86 participants in the trial, about 25 had longitudinal samples available.

Results the study describes overall, beyond this receptor: An increase in clonality was observed at ibrutinib response, with clonality remaining stable during sustained remission and falling back toward baseline at progression. At baseline, clonality was higher than in age-matched healthy donors and showed a strong correlation with circulating CD8+ T-cell counts. Public clonotypes were rare and either shrank or stayed stable during treatment, and the rise in clonality at ibrutinib response reflected expansion of private clonotypes. Sustained-remission and progressing patients did not have matched sampling times, and lymph node repertoires were not examined.

The input for sequencing was PBMCs, taken after 24 months of ibrutinib treatment. This sequence originates from a human donor with chronic lymphocytic leukemia. The chain joins TRBV4-1 to TRBJ1-2; 10 bases in between match TRBD1. The DNA is as follows: TGCGCCAGCAGCCAAGGAGGTCTCGGGACAGGGGACTACTATGGCTACACCTTC. Translated, this gives CASSQGGLGTGDYYGYTF.